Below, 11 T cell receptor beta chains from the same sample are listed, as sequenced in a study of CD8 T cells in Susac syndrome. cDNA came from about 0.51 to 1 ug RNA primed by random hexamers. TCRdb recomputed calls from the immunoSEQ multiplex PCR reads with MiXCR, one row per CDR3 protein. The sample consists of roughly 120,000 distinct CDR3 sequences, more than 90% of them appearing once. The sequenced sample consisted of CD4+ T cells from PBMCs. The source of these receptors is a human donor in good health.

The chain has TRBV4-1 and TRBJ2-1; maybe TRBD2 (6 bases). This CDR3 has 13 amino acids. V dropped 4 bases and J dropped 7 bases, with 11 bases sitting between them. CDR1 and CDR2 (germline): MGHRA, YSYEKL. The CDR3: CASSRTEGNEQFF. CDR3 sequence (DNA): TGCGCCAGCAGCCGGACGGAGGGGAATGAGCAGTTCTTC.

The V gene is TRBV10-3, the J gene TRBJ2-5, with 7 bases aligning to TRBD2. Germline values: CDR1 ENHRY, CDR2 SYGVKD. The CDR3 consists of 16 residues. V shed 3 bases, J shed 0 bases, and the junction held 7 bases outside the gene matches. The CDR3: CAISDWASGNQETQYF. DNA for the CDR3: TGTGCCATCAGTGACTGGGCTAGCGGAAACCAAGAGACCCAGTACTTC.

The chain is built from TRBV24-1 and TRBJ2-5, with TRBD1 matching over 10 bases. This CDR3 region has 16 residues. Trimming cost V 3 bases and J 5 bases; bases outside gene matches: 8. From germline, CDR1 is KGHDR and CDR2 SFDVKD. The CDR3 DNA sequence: TGTGCCACCAGTGATCCGGGACAGGGGTTCGGTGAGACCCAGTACTTC. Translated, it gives CATSDPGQGFGETQYF.

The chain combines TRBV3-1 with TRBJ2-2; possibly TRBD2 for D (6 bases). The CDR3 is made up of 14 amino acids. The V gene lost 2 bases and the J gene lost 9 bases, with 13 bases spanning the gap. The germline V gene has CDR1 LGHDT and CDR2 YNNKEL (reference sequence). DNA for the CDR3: TGTGCCAGCAGCCAAAAAGGAGGCGGGAGGGAGCTGTTTTTT. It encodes CASSQKGGGRELFF.

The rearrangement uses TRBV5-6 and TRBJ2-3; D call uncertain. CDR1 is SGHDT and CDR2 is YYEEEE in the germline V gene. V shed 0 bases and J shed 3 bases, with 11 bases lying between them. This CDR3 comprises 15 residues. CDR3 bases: TGTGCCAGCAGCTTGGGTGGGTATGGGACAGATACGCAGTATTTT. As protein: CASSLGGYGTDTQYF.

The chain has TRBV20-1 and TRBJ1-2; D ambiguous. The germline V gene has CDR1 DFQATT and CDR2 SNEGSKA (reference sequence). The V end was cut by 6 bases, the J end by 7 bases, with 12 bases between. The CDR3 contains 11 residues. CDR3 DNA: TGCAGTGCCTTCTCGGATACTGGCTACACCTTC. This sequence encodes CSAFSDTGYTF.

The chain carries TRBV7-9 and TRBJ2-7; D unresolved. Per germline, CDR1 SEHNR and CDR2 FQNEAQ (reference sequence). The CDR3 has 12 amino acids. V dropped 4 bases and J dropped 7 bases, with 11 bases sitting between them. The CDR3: CASSSNTPEQYF. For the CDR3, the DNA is TGTGCCAGCAGCTCGAATACCCCGGAGCAGTACTTC.

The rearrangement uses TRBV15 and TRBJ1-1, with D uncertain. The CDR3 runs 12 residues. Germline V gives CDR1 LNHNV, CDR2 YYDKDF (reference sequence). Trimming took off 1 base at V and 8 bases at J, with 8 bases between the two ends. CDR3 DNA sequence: TGTGCCACCAGCAGAGTTGCGGGCGAAGCTTTCTTT. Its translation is CATSRVAGEAFF.

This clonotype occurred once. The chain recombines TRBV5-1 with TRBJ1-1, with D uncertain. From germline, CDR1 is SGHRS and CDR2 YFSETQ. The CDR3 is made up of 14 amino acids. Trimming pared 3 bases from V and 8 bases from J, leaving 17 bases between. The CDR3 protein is CASSSPTEFREAFF. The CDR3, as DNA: TGCGCCAGCAGCTCTCCTACGGAATTTAGGGAAGCTTTCTTT.

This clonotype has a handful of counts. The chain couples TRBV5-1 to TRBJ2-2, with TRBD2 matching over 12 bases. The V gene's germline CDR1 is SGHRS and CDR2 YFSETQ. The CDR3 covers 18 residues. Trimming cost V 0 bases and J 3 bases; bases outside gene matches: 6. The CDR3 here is CASSLEVLAGGYTGELFF. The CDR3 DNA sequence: TGCGCCAGCAGCTTGGAGGTACTAGCGGGAGGATACACCGGGGAGCTGTTTTTT.

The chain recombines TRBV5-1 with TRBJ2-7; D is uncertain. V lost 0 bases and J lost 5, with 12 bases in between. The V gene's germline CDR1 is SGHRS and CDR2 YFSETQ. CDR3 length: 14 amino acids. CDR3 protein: CASSLAQASDEQYF. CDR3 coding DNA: TGCGCCAGCAGCTTGGCGCAGGCCTCGGACGAGCAGTACTTC.